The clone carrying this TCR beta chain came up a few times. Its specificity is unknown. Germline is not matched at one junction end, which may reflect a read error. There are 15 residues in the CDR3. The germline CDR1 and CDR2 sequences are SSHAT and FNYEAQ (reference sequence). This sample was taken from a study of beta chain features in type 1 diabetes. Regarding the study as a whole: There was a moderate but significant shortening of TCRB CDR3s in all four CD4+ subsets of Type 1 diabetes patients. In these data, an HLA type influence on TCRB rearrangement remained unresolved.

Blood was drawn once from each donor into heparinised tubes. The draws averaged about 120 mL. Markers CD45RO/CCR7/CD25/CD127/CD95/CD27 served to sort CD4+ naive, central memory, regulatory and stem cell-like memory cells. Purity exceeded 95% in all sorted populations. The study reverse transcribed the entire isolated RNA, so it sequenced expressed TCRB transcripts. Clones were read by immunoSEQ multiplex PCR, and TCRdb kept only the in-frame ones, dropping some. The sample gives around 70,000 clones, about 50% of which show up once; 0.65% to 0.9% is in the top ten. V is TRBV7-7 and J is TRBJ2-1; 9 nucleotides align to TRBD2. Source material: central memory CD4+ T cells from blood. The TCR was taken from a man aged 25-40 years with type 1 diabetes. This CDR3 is CASSLGGGAANEQFF. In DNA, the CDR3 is TGTGCTAGCAGCTTGGGCGGGGGGGCCGCCAATGAGCAGTTCTTC.